The 19 T cell receptor beta chains below were found in one sample sequenced in a study of blood T cell repertoires in COVID-19. Measured with immunoSEQ multiplex PCR; TCRdb has only the in-frame clones, and not every one. The top ten clones hold about an eighth of a sample with over 250,000 clones, 80% to 90% of them seen once. Sequencing input: peripheral blood. These receptors were obtained from a woman aged 70-85 years with COVID-19, enrolled during active disease.

This clone was found a few times. The chain couples TRBV30 to TRBJ1-2; D may be TRBD1 (5 bases). Germline loops: CDR1 GTSNPN, CDR2 SVGIG (reference sequence). The V gene lost 2 bases and the J gene lost 3 bases, with 19 bases spanning the gap. This CDR3 contains 16 residues. Written as DNA, the CDR3 is TGTGCCTGGAGTATAGGCTTGCGGGGCATTTACTATGGCTACACCTTC. This sequence encodes CAWSIGLRGIYYGYTF.

This clone was found once. The chain is built from TRBV5-8 and TRBJ2-3, with 10 bases fitting TRBD2. The CDR3 loop spans 17 amino acids. V trimming: 0 bases; J trimming: 1 base; junction bases outside the gene matches: 5. Germline assignment: CDR1 SGHTS and CDR2 YDEGEE. The CDR3 reads CASSLARAGGGTDTQYF. The CDR3 nucleotides read TGTGCCAGCAGCTTGGCCAGAGCGGGGGGGGGCACAGATACGCAGTATTTT.

The V call is TRBV7-2, the J call TRBJ1-2, with D possibly matching TRBD1 (6 bases). This CDR3 is 14 amino acids long. V was pared by 5 bases and J by 0 bases, with 10 bases between. The germline gives CDR1 SGHTA, CDR2 FQGNSA. CDR3 in amino acids: CASSTRQANYGYTF. The CDR3 nucleotides read TGTGCCAGCAGCACCAGACAGGCTAACTATGGCTACACCTTC.

The chain couples TRBV15 to TRBJ2-5; D unclear. The V end was cut by 1 base, the J end by 4 bases, with 16 bases between. This CDR3 spans 16 amino acids. Germline V gene lookup returns CDR1 LNHNV and CDR2 YYDKDF (reference sequence). DNA of the CDR3: TGTGCCACCAGCAGAGTTGGCCTTAGCACTATAGAGACCCAGTACTTC. Translation gives CATSRVGLSTIETQYF.

V is TRBV28 and J is TRBJ1-6; TRBD1 matches 11 bases. The junction had 11 bases not matched to a gene; V was cut back by 6 bases and J by 10 bases. The germline gives CDR1 MDHEN, CDR2 SYDVKM. CDR3 size: 16 residues. The CDR3 DNA sequence: TGTGCCAGCAGCCCGGACAGGGGGCGACTAGGATCACCCCTCCACTTT. Protein sequence: CASSPDRGRLGSPLHF.

The gene calls are TRBV24-1 and TRBJ2-3, with a weak D call TRBD1 (6 bases). Germline V lookup: CDR1 KGHDR, CDR2 SFDVKD. Trimming left V 1 base short and J 4 bases short, with 14 bases between. The CDR3 is made up of 16 amino acids. The CDR3 coding sequence is TGTGCCACCAGTGATTTTGTAACAGGGAAATCAGATACGCAGTATTTT. This codes for CATSDFVTGKSDTQYF.

The V gene is TRBV2, the J gene TRBJ2-1, with TRBD2 matching 9 bases. CDR1 SNHLY and CDR2 FYNNEI come from the germline V gene. CDR3 size: 15 residues. The J segment lost 5 bases and the V segment lost 4 bases, leaving 6 bases of the junction unmatched. CDR3 amino acids: CASSVRLAGNNEQFF. The CDR3 DNA sequence: TGTGCCAGCAGTGTTCGCCTAGCGGGGAACAATGAGCAGTTCTTC. The full variable domain, completed using reference TRBV2 and TRBJ2-1, is EPEVTQTPSHQVTQMGQEVILRCVPISNHLYFYWYRQILGQKVEFLVSFYNNEISEKSEIFDDQFSVERPDGSNFTLKIRSTKLEDSAMYFCASSVRLAGNNEQFFGPGTRLTVL.

The V call is TRBV5-1, the J call TRBJ1-1, with TRBD1 matching over 8 bases. V shed 4 bases and J 3 bases; nucleotides not matched to a gene: 2. Germline V CDR1 and CDR2: SGHRS, YFSETQ. The CDR3 spans 13 residues. CDR3 amino acids: CASSGQGDTEAFF. The CDR3 nucleotides are TGCGCCAGCAGCGGACAGGGAGACACTGAAGCTTTCTTT.

A single count supports this clone. J is TRBJ1-6 and V is TRBV19; maybe TRBD1 (6 bases). This CDR3 comprises 15 residues. Deletions cut 7 bases from V and 5 bases from J, with 15 bases between. Germline V lookup: CDR1 LNHDA, CDR2 SQIVND (reference sequence). In DNA, the CDR3 is TGTGCCAGTACCCCTACCAGGGGAAATAATTCACCCCTCCACTTT. This translates into CASTPTRGNNSPLHF.

V gene TRBV5-6 combines with J gene TRBJ2-2, with TRBD1 as a possible D gene (6 bases). This CDR3 is built from 15 residues. Trimming removed 3 bases at V and 7 bases at J, with 16 bases between. Per the germline V gene, CDR1 is SGHDT and CDR2 is YYEEEE. The CDR3 loop is CASSWNRAMGGELFF. CDR3 in DNA: TGTGCCAGCAGCTGGAACAGGGCTATGGGCGGGGAGCTGTTTTTT.

The chain combines TRBV6-5 with TRBJ2-7, with 11 bases lining up with TRBD2. This CDR3 spans 15 amino acids. The junction had 5 bases not matched to a gene; V was cut back by 5 bases and J by 2 bases. CDR1 and CDR2 from the germline V gene are MNHEY and SVGAGI. The CDR3 bases are TGTGCCAGCAGTAGAAGACTAGCGGGGCCCTACGAGCAGTACTTC. Translation: CASSRRLAGPYEQYF.

This clone turned up a few times. The chain has TRBV7-9 and TRBJ2-7; tentative D call: TRBD1 (7 bases). V was trimmed by 7 bases and J by 3 bases, leaving 13 bases between them. The CDR3 is made up of 13 amino acids. Germline V lookup: CDR1 SEHNR, CDR2 FQNEAQ (reference sequence). In DNA form, the CDR3 reads TGTGCCAGCACCGCGGGACAGTTCTACGAGCAGTACTTC. Its translation: CASTAGQFYEQYF.

This clone is a singleton in its sample. The chain carries TRBV13 and TRBJ2-3; TRBD2 might be the D (5 bases). CDR1 is PRHDT, CDR2 FYEKMQ, per germline (reference sequence). Between the trimmed V and J ends, which lost 5 bases and 6 bases, there was a span of 18 bases. The CDR3 has 15 residues. DNA of the CDR3: TGTGCCAGCAGCCCTGAGGGTCGGCGCAGGGATACGCAGTATTTT. It translates to CASSPEGRRRDTQYF. The complete variable domain, with remaining parts taken from reference TRBV13 and TRBJ2-3, reads AAGVIQSPRHLIKEKRETATLKCYPIPRHDTVYWYQQGPGQDPQFLISFYEKMQSDKGSIPDRFSAQQFSDYHSELNMSSLELGDSALYFCASSPEGRRRDTQYFGPGTRLTVL.

The chain uses TRBV5-6 and TRBJ2-7; perhaps TRBD2 as D (6 bases). V lost 4 bases, J lost 4 bases, and 9 bases lay in between. This CDR3 is 12 amino acids long. In germline, CDR1 is SGHDT, CDR2 YYEEEE. In nucleotides, the CDR3 is TGTGCCAGCAGCCCCGCGGGGTACGAGCAGTACTTC. Translated, it gives CASSPAGYEQYF.

V and J are TRBV19 and TRBJ2-1; 11 bases agree with TRBD1. V was clipped by 1 base and J by 14 bases; unmatched bases: 7. From germline, CDR1 is LNHDA and CDR2 SQIVND (reference sequence). CDR3 length: 14 residues. The CDR3 reads CASSIGAGQGGKFF. CDR3 nucleotide sequence: TGTGCCAGTAGTATAGGCGCGGGACAGGGGGGTAAGTTCTTC.

In this sample, this clone turned up a few times. In DNA form, the CDR3 reads TGTGCCACCCAAAACCCCGGGACAGGGGTCGGCTACACCTTC. This encodes CATQNPGTGVGYTF. The V gene is TRBV24-1, the J gene TRBJ1-2; TRBD1 agrees at 10 bases. Trimming removed 9 bases from V and 8 bases from J; junction bases left unmatched: 11. Germline loops: CDR1 KGHDR, CDR2 SFDVKD. CDR3 length: 14 amino acids.

The rearrangement uses TRBV15 and TRBJ1-2; 8 nucleotides line up with TRBD1. This CDR3 region has 15 residues. V lost 1 base, J lost 4 bases, and 5 bases stayed unmatched. Per the germline V gene, CDR1 is LNHNV and CDR2 is YYDKDF (reference sequence). The CDR3 nucleotides read TGTGCCACCAGCAGAGGGACAGGGCCGTCCTATGGCTACACCTTC. This encodes CATSRGTGPSYGYTF.

This chain joins TRBV30 and TRBJ1-2; the D gene is possibly TRBD1 (6 bases). Between the trimmed V and J ends, which lost 3 bases and 8 bases, there was a span of 22 bases. Germline values: CDR1 GTSNPN, CDR2 SVGIG (reference sequence). The CDR3 runs to 15 residues. In DNA form, the CDR3 reads TGTGCCTGGAGAAATAGGGCACAGGGTTTCCGGGGCTACACCTTC. Protein: CAWRNRAQGFRGYTF.

The V gene is TRBV5-1, the J gene TRBJ2-7; tentatively, D is TRBD1 (6 bases). The CDR3 consists of 14 residues. V shed 3 bases and J shed 6 bases, with 16 bases lying between them. The V gene's germline CDR1 is SGHRS and CDR2 YFSETQ. CDR3 coding DNA: TGCGCCAGCAGCTGGGGACAACAGGCCGGCGAGCAGTACTTC. As protein: CASSWGQQAGEQYF. Filled out from reference TRBV5-1 and TRBJ2-7, the complete variable domain reads KAGVTQTPRYLIKTRGQQVTLSCSPISGHRSVSWYQQTPGQGLQFLFEYFSETQRNKGNFPGRFSGRQFSNSRSEMNVSTLELGDSALYLCASSWGQQAGEQYFGPGTRLTVT.